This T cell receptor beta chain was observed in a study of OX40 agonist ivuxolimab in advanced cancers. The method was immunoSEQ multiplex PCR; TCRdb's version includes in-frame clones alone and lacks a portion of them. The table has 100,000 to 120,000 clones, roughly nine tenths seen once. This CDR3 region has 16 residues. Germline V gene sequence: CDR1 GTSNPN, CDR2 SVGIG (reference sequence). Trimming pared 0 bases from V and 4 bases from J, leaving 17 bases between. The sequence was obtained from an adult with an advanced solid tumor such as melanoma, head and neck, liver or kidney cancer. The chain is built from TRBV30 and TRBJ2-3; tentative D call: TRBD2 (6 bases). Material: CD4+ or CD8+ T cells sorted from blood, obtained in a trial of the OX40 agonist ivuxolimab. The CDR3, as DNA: TGTGCCTGGAGTGTACTTGTGCGAGCGGGCGCAGATACGCAGTATTTT. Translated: CAWSVLVRAGADTQYF.